This T cell receptor (beta chain) is from a study of blood T cell repertoires in COVID-19. In the study overall: From the United States, Italy and Spain came samples of acute and convalescent COVID-19. T cells, B-cell-depleted T cells, or PBMCs provided the cDNA or gDNA that served as material.

The germline CDR1 and CDR2 sequences are SGHTS and YDEGEE. J was trimmed by 6 bases and V by 3 bases; bases with no gene match: 13. The CDR3 sequence is 16 residues long. Original analysis: Amplified reference gene primers provided the basis for estimating nucleated cell counts. Using immunoSEQ multiplex PCR, the repertoire was profiled, and TCRdb retains in-frame clones only, with some absent. V and J calls and clone size are as listed in that table; D and trimming were resolved from the DNA. The data show approximately 40,000 clones, around 86% seen once. The receptor's source is a human donor in a cohort sampled during active COVID-19. What was sequenced was peripheral blood. The genes are TRBV5-8 and TRBJ2-7; 9 bases map to TRBD2. This chain's CDR3 is CASSSGWGLAPLEQYF. The CDR3 coding sequence is TGTGCCAGCAGCTCCGGTTGGGGACTAGCTCCCCTCGAGCAGTACTTC.